These 5 T cell receptor beta chains originate from one sample sequenced in a study of T cell clonality in common variable immunodeficiency. The protocol was immunoSEQ multiplex PCR, while the TCRdb copy is restricted to in-frame clones and leaves out a portion. The specimen has fewer than 50,000 clones, none found just once. Sequencing input: peripheral blood mononuclear cells. The receptors here all came from a person aged 18 to 75 in good health.

In this sample, this clone turned up many times. The sequence runs out 3 residues before the end of the CDR3; the remainder is reconstructed from the germline J gene. This sequence joins TRBV30 and TRBJ1-5, with D unclear. Germline V gives CDR1 GTSNPN, CDR2 SVGIG (reference sequence). Trimming left V 0 bases short and J 4 bases short, with 4 bases between. The CDR3 consists of 12 residues. CDR3 DNA, as far as it was read: TGTGCCTGGAGTGTACAAAATCAGCCC. This encodes CAWSVQNQP. Given in full, the CDR3 is CAWSVQNQPQHF.

This clone was recorded at least ten times. The CDR3 goes on 3 residues after the read ends, and that part is filled in from the germline J gene. This rearrangement joins TRBV7-2 to TRBJ1-1; 7 nucleotides match TRBD1. Germline lookup yields CDR1 SGHTA and CDR2 FQGNSA. The CDR3 spans 14 residues. CDR3 DNA (partial): TGTGCCAGCAGCCCCCTAACGTCAGGGGGGCAG. Protein: CASSPLTSGGQ. Given in full, the CDR3 is CASSPLTSGGQAFF.

The sample holds many counts of this clone. The read terminates 3 residues ahead of where the CDR3 ends, so the germline J gene completes it. The chain carries TRBV19 and TRBJ2-1; TRBD1 might be the D (6 bases). V was shortened by 5 bases and J by 1 base, with 12 bases between the two germline ends. CDR3 length: 15 residues. CDR1 is LNHDA, CDR2 SQIVND, per germline (reference sequence). The sequenced part of the CDR3 DNA is TGTGCCAGTAGTGAACAGGGAAGGTCCTACAATGAG. Its protein product is CASSEQGRSYNE. The full CDR3 reads CASSEQGRSYNEQFF.

Ten or more counts support this clone. Coverage ceases 3 residues before the CDR3 finishes, and the germline J gene fills in the end. The V call is TRBV4-1, the J call TRBJ1-5; D is perhaps TRBD1 (5 bases). V lost 5 bases to trimming and J lost 3 bases, with 11 bases between them. The germline V gene encodes CDR1 MGHRA and CDR2 YSYEKL. The CDR3 spans 14 residues. The CDR3 bases that were read are TGCGCCAGCAGCGGGGCCAACCTCAATCAGCCC. Its protein product is CASSGANLNQP. In full, the CDR3 is CASSGANLNQPQHF.

This clone was seen many times. The read ends 3 residues early relative to the CDR3; the germline J gene fills the gap. The rearrangement uses TRBV10-3 and TRBJ1-5; 11 nucleotides align to TRBD1. J was trimmed by 4 bases and V by 6 bases; bases with no gene match: 5. Germline CDR1 is ENHRY and CDR2 is SYGVKD. The length of the CDR3 is 15 residues. The CDR3: CAISPGTGGNQPQHF. CDR3 DNA (partial): TGTGCCATCAGCCCAGGGACAGGGGGTAATCAGCCC.